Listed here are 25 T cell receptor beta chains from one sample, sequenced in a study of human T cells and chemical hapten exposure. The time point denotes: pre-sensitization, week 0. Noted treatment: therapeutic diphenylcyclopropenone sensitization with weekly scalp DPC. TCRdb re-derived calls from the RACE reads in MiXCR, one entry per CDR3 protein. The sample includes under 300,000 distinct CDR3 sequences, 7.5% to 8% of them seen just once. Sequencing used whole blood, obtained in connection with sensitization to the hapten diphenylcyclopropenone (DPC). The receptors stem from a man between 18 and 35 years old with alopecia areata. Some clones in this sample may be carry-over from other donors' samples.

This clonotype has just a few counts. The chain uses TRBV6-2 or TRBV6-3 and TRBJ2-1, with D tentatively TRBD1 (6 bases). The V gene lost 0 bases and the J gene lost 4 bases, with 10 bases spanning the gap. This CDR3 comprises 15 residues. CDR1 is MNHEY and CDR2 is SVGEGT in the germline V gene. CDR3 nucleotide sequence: TGTGCCAGCAGTTACTCGGGGCAGGGGTACAATGAGCAGTTCTTC. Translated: CASSYSGQGYNEQFF.

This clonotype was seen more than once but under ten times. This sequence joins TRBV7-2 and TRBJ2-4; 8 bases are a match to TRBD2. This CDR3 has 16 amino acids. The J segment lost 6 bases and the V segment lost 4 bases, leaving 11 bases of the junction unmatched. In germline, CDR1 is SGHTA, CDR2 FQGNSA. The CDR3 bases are TGTGCCAGCAGCTCCTTTCCTTCAGCGGGGGCAAACATTCAGTACTTC. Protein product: CASSSFPSAGANIQYF.

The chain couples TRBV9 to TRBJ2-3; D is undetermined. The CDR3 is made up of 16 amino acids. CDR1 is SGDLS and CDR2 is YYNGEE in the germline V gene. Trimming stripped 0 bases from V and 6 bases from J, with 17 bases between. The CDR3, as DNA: TGTGCCAGCAGCGTAGCTGGAACGCCTGGCGCGGATACGCAGTATTTT. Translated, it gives CASSVAGTPGADTQYF.

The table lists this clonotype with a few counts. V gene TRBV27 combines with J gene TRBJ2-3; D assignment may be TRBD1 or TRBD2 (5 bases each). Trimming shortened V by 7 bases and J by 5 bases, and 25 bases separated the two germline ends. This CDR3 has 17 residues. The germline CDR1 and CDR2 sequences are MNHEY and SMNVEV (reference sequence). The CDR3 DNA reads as TGTGCCAGCACCCCCCGGGGCCTTCAGGCCTTGATAGATACGCAGTATTTT. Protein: CASTPRGLQALIDTQYF.

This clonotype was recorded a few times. In DNA, the CDR3 is TGTGCCAGCAGCGTAATCGGACTCCAAAACGGGGAGCTGTTTTTT. As protein: CASSVIGLQNGELFF. This sequence joins TRBV9 and TRBJ2-2, with TRBD2 as a possible D gene (5 bases). The germline V gene has CDR1 SGDLS and CDR2 YYNGEE. CDR3 length: 15 residues. V was trimmed by 1 base and J by 7 bases, leaving 14 bases between them.

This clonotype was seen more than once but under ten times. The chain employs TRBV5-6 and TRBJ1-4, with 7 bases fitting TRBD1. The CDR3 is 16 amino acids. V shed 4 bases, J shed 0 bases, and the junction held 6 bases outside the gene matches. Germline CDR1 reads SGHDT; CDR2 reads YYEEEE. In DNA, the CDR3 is TGTGCCAGCAGCCCCCGACAGGGTGCAACTAATGAAAAACTGTTTTTT. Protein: CASSPRQGATNEKLFF. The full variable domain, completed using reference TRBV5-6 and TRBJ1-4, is DAGVTQSPTHLIKTRGQQVTLRCSPKSGHDTVSWYQQALGQGPQFIFQYYEEEERQRGNFPDRFSGHQFPNYSSELNVNALLLGDSALYLCASSPRQGATNEKLFFGSGTQLSVL.

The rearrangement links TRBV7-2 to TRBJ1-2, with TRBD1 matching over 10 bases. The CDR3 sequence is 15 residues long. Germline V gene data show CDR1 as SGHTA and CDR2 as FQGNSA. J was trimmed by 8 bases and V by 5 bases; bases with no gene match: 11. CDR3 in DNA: TGTGCCAGCAGCCACCCCCGGACAGGGGGGTTAGGCTACACCTTC. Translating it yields CASSHPRTGGLGYTF. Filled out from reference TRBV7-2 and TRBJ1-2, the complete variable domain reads GAGVSQSPSNKVTEKGKDVELRCDPISGHTALYWYRQSLGQGLEFLIYFQGNSAPDKSGLPSDRFSAERTGGSVSTLTIQRTQQEDSAVYLCASSHPRTGGLGYTFGSGTRLTVV.

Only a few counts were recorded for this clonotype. CDR3 protein: CASSKVQSMNTEAFF. CDR3 coding DNA: TGCGCCAGCAGCAAAGTACAGAGTATGAACACTGAAGCTTTCTTT. The gene calls are TRBV5-1 and TRBJ1-1; D remains ambiguous. V lost 4 bases to trimming and J lost 0 bases, with 13 bases between them. CDR1 and CDR2 from the germline V gene are SGHRS and YFSETQ. The CDR3 sequence is 15 residues long.

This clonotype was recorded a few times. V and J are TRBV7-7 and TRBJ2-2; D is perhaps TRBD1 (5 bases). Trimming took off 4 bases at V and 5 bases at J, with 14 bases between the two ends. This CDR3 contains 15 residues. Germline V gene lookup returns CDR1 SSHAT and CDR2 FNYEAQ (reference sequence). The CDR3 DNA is TGTGCCAGCAGCTCCCTGGGCAGGGCTACCGGGGAGCTGTTTTTT. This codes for CASSSLGRATGELFF.

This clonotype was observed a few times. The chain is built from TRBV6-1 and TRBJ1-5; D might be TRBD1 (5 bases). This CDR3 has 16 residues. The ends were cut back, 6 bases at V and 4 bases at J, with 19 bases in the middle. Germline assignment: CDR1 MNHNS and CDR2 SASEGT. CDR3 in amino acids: CASRYGAGTQNQPQHF. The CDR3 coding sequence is TGTGCCAGCAGATACGGGGCAGGGACTCAAAATCAGCCCCAGCATTTT.

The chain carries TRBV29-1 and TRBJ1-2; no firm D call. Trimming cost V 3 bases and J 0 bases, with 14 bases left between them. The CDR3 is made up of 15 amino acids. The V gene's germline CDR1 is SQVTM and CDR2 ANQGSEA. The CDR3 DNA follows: TGCAGCGTTGACCTTACGGGGAATACTAACTATGGCTACACCTTC. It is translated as CSVDLTGNTNYGYTF.

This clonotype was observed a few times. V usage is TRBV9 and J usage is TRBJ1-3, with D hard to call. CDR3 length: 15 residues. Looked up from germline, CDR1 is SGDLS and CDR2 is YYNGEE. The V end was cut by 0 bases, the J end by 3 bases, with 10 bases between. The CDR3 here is CASSVESRIGNTIYF. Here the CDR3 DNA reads TGTGCCAGCAGCGTAGAATCAAGGATTGGAAACACCATATATTTT.

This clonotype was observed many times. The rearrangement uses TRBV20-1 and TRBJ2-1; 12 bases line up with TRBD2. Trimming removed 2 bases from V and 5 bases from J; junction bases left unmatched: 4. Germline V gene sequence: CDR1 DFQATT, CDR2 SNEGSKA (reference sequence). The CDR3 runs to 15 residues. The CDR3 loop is CSARSGLAGHNEQFF. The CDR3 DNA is TGCAGTGCTAGATCCGGACTAGCGGGGCACAATGAGCAGTTCTTC.

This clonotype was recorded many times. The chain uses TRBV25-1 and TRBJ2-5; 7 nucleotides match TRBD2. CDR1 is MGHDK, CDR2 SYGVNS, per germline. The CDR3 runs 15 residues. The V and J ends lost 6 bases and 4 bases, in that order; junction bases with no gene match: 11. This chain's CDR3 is CASSPSGGGIETQYF. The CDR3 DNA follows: TGTGCCAGCAGCCCCTCTGGCGGGGGTATAGAGACCCAGTACTTC.

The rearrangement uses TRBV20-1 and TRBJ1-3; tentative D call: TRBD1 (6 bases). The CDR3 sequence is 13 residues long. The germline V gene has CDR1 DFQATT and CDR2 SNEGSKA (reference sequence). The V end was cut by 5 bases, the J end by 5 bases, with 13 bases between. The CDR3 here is CSALRGLRNTIYF. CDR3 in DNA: TGCAGTGCTCTCAGGGGTTTAAGAAACACCATATATTTT.

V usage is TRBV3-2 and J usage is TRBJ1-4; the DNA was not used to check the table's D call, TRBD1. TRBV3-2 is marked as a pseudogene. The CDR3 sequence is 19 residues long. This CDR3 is CASSRKDRGPGLRSEKLFF. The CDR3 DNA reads TGTGCCAGCAGCCGCAAGGACAGGGGCCCTGGCCTGAGGAGTGAAAAACTGTTTTTT.

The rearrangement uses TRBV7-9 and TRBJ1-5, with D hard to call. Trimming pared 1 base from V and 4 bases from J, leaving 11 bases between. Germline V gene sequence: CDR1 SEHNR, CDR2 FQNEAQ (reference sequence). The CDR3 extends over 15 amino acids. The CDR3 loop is CASSLGQSANQPQHF. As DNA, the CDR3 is TGTGCCAGCAGCTTAGGCCAGAGCGCTAATCAGCCCCAGCATTTT. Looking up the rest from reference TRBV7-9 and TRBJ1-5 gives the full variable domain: DTGVSQNPRHKITKRGQNVTFRCDPISEHNRLYWYRQTLGQGPEFLTYFQNEAQLEKSRLLSDRFSAERPKGSFSTLEIQRTEQGDSAMYLCASSLGQSANQPQHFGDGTRLSIL.

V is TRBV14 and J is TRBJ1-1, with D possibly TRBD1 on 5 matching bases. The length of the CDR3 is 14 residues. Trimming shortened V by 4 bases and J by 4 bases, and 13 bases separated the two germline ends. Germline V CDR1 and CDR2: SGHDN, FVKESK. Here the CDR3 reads CASSRSLGATEAFF. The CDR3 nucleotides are TGTGCCAGCAGCCGGAGTTTAGGGGCCACTGAAGCTTTCTTT.

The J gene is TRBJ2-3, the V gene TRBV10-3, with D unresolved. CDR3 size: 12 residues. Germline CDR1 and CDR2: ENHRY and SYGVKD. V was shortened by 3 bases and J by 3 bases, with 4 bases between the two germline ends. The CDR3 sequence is CAISDRTDTQYF. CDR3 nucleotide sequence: TGTGCCATCAGTGACAGGACAGATACGCAGTATTTT.

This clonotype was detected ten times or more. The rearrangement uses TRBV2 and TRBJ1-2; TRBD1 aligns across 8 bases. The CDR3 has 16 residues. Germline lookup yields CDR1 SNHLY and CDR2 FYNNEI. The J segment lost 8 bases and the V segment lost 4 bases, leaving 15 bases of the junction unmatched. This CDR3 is CASSVDRVPSAYGYTF. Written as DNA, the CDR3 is TGTGCCAGCAGTGTGGACAGGGTACCCTCCGCATACGGCTACACCTTC.

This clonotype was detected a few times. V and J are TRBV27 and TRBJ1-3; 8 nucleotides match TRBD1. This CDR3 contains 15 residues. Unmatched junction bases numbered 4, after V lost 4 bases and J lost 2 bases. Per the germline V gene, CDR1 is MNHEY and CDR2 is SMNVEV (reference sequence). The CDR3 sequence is CASSSTGAPGNTIYF. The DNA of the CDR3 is TGTGCCAGCAGTTCGACAGGGGCACCTGGAAACACCATATATTTT.

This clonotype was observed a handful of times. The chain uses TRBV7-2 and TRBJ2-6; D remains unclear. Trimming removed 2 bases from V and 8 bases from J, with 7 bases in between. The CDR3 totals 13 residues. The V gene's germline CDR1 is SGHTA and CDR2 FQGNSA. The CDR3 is CASSLSVSNVLTF. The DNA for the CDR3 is TGTGCCAGCAGCTTATCTGTTTCCAACGTCCTGACTTTC.

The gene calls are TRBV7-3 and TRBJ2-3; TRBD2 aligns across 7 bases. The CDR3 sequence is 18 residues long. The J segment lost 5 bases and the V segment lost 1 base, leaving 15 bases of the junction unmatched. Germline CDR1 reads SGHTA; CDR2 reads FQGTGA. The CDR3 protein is CASSLNNGGGLVLDTQYF. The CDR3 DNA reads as TGTGCCAGCAGCTTAAACAACGGAGGAGGACTAGTGTTAGATACGCAGTATTTT.

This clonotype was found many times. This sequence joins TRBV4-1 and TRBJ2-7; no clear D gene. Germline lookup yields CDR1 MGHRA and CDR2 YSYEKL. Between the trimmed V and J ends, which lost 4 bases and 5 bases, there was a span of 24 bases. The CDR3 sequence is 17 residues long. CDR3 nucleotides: TGCGCCAGCAGCCCCCTTGGAAGGGAAGGGAAGTCGAACGAGCAGTACTTC. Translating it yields CASSPLGREGKSNEQYF.

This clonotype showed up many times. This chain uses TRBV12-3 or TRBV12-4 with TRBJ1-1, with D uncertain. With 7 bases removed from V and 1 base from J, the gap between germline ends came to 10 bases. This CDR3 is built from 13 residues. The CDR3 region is CASTRKGNTEAFF. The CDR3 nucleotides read TGTGCCAGCACCCGCAAAGGGAACACTGAAGCTTTCTTT.